Listed below are T cell receptor beta chains from one sample, sequenced in a study of beta chain features in type 1 diabetes. Profiling relied on immunoSEQ multiplex PCR, and the TCRdb table lists in-frame clones only, not all of them. The table shows a few hundred thousand clones, with 24% occurring only once. Sequences were obtained from naive CD4+ T cells from blood. Receptors originate from a woman younger than 45 with type 1 diabetes. Both conserved end residues are part of each CDR3. The order of the fields is CDR3 length, V gene, J gene, CDR3 protein.

16	TRBV6-5	TRBJ2-2	CASSYSPPTRAGELFF
16	TRBV18	TRBJ2-5	CASSPPGLAGMETQYF
17	TRBV27	TRBJ2-1	CASSLSLAGGSGGEQFF
15	TRBV7-3	TRBJ2-5	CASSRRLAGEETQYF
12	TRBV27	TRBJ2-3	CASRRGADTQYF
14	TRBV6-6	TRBJ2-5	CASTQQGGRETQYF
14	TRBV4-1	TRBJ1-5	CASSLSEGNQPQHF
14	TRBV30	TRBJ1-4	CAWTPGQANEKLFF
14	TRBV7-8	TRBJ2-5	CASSPTQGEGTQYF
15	TRBV9	TRBJ2-5	CASSPRLARQETQYF
14	TRBV9	TRBJ2-5	CASSVSLNPETQYF
15	TRBV4-1	TRBJ1-1	CASSQEDRAYIQAFF
15	TRBV28	TRBJ2-1	CASSLGQGIAASPFF